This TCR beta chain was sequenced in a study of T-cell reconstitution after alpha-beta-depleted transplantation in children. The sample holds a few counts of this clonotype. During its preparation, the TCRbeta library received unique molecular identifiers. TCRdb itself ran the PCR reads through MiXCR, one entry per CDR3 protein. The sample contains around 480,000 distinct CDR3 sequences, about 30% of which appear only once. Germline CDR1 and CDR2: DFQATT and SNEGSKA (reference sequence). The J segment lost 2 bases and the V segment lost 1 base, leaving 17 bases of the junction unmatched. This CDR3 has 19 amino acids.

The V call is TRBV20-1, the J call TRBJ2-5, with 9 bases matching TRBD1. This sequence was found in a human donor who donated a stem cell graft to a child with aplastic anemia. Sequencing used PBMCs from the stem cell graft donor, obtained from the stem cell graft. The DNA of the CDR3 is TGCAGTGCTAGAGCGGACAGGGGATCAGCGGGGAAACCTCAAGAGACCCAGTACTTC. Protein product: CSARADRGSAGKPQETQYF.